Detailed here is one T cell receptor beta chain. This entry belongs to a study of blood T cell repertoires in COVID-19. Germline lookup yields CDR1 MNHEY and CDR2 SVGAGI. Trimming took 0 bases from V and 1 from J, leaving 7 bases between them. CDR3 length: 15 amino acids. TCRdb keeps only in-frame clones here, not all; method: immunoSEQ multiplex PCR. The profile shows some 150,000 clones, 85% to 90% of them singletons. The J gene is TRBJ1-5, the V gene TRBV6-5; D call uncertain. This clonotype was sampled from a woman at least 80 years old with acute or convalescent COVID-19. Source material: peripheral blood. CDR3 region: CASSYSKQSNQPQHF. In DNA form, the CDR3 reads TGTGCCAGCAGTTACTCGAAACAGAGCAATCAGCCCCAGCATTTT.